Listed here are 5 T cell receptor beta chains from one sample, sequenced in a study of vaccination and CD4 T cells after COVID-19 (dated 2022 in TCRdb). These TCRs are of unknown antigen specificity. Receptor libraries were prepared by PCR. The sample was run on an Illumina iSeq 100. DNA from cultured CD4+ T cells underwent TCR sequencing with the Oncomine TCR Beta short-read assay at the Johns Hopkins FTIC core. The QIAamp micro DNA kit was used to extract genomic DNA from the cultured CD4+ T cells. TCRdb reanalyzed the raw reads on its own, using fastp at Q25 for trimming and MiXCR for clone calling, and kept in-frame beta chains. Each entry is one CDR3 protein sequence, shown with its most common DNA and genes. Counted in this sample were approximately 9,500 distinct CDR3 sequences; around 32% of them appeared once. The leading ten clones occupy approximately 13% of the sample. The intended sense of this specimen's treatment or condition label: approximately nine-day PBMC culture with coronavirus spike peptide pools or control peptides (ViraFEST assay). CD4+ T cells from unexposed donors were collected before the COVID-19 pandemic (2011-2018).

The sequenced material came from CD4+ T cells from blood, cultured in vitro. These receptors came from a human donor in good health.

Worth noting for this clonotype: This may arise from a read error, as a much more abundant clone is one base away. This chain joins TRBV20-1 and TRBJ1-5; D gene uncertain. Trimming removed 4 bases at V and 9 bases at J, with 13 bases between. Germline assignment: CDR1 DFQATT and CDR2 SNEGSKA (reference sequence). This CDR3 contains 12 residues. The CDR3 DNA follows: TGCAGTGCTAAAGGTCCTGGGCGGCCCCAGCATTTT. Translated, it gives CSAKGPGRPQHF.

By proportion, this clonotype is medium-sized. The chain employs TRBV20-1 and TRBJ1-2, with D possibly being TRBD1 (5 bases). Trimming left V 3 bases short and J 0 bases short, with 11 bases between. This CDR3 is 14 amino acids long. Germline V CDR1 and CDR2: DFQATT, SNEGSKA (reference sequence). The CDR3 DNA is TGCAGTGCTAGGAGATGGGACTCTAACTATGGCTACACCTTC. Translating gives CSARRWDSNYGYTF.

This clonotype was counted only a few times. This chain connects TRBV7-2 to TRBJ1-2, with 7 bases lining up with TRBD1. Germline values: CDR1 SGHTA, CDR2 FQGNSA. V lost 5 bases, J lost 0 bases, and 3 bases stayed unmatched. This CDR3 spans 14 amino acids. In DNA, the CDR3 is TGTGCCAGCAGCCGGGACAGTTCTAACTATGGCTACACCTTC. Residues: CASSRDSSNYGYTF.

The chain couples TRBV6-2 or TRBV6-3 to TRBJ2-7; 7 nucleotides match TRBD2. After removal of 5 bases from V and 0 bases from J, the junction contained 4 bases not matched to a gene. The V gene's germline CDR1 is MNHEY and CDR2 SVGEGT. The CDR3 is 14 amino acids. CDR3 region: CASSRERDSYEQYF. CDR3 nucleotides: TGTGCCAGCAGTCGAGAGCGGGACTCCTACGAGCAGTACTTC.

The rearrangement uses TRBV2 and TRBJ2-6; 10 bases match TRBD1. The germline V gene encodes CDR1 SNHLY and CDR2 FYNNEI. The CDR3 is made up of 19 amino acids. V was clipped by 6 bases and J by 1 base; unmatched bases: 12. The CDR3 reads CASRLPGQGPSSGANVLTF. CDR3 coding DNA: TGTGCCAGCAGGCTTCCGGGACAGGGGCCATCATCTGGGGCCAACGTCCTGACTTTC.